This T cell receptor (beta chain) was identified during a study of blood T cell repertoires in COVID-19. Study overall: PBMCs, B-cell-depleted T cells, or T cells were the source of the cDNA or gDNA that made up the material.

This clone has just a few counts. Profiled with immunoSEQ multiplex PCR; TCRdb holds only in-frame clones, not every one. This table holds fewer than 90,000 clones, approximately 84% found once. Looked up from germline, CDR1 is MNHNY and CDR2 is SVGAGI (reference sequence). Deletions cut 3 bases from V and 5 bases from J, with 13 bases between. This CDR3 is 14 amino acids long. The J gene is TRBJ1-2, the V gene TRBV6-6, with D uncertain. This clonotype originated in an older man with acute or convalescent COVID-19. The sequenced sample consisted of peripheral blood. The CDR3 region has the DNA TGTGCCAGCAGTTATAGCCACCTAGAGTATGGCTACACCTTC. As protein: CASSYSHLEYGYTF.